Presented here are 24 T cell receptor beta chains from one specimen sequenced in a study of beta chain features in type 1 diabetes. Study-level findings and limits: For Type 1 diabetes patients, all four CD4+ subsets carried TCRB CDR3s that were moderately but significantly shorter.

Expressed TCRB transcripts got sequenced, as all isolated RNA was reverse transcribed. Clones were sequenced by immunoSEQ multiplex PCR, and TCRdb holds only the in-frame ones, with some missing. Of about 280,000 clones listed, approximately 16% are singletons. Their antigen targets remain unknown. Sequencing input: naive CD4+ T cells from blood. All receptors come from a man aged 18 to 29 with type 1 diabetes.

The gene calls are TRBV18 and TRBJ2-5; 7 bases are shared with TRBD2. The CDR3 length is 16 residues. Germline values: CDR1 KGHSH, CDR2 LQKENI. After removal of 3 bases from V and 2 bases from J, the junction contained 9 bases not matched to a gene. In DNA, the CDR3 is TGTGCCAGCTCACCGACCCGACTAGCAAGTCAAGAGACCCAGTACTTC. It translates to CASSPTRLASQETQYF.

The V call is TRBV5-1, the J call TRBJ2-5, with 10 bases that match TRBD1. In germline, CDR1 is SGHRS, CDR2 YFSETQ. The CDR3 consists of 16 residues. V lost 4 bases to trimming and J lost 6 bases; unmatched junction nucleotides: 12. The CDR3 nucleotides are TGCGCCAGCAGCACCGGACCGGGACAGGGGCAAAAGACCCAGTACTTC. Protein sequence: CASSTGPGQGQKTQYF.

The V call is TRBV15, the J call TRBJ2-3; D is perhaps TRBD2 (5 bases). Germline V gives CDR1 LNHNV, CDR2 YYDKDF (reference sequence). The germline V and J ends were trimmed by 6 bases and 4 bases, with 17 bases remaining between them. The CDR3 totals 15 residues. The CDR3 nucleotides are TGTGCCACCAGTCGGACTTTTCCCTGGCCAGATACGCAGTATTTT. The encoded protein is CATSRTFPWPDTQYF.

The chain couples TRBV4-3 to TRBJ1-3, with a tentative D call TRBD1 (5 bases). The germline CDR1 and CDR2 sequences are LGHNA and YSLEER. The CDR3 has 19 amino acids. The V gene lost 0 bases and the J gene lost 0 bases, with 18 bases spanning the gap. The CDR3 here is CASSQDPKGRAFSGNTIYF. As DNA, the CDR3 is TGCGCCAGCAGCCAAGATCCAAAGGGCAGGGCGTTCTCTGGAAACACCATATATTTT.

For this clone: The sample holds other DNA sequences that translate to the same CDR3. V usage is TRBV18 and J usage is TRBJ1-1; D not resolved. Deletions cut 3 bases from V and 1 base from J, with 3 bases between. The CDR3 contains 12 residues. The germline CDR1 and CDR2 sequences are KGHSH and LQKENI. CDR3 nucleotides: TGTGCCAGCTCACCGCGGAACACTGAAGCTTTCTTT. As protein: CASSPRNTEAFF.

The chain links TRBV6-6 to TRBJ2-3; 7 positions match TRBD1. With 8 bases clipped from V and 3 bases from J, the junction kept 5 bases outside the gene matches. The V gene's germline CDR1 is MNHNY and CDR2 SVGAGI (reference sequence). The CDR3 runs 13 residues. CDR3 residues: CASGYRGTDTQYF. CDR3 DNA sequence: TGTGCCAGCGGGTACAGGGGAACAGATACGCAGTATTTT.

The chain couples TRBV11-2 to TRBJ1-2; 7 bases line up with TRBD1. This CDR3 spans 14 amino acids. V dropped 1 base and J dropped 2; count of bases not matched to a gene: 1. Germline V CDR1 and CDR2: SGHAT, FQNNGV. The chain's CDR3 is CASSLGQGNYGYTF. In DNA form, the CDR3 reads TGTGCCAGCAGCTTAGGACAGGGAAACTATGGCTACACCTTC.

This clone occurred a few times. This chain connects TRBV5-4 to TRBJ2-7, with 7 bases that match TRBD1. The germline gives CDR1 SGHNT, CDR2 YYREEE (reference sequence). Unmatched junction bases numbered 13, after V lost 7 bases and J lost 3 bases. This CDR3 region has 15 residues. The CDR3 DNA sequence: TGTGCCAGCGGAGTGATGGTGGCAGGGGGCTACGAGCAGTACTTC. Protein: CASGVMVAGGYEQYF.

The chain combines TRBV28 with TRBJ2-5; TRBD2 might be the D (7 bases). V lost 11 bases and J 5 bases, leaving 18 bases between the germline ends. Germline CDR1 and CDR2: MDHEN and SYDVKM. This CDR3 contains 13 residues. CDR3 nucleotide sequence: TGTGCCCACGGGGGGCCGATGAAGGAGACCCAGTACTTC. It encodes CAHGGPMKETQYF.

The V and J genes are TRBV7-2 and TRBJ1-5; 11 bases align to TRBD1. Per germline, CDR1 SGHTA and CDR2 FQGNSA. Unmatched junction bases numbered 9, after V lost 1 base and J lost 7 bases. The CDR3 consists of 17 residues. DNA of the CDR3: TGTGCCAGCAGCTTAGGGGGGACGGACAGGGGGCGACAGCCCCAGCATTTT. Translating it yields CASSLGGTDRGRQPQHF.

CDR3 DNA sequence: TGCAGCGTTGTTGGGCAGGTTCAGAACTATGGCTACACCTTC. This translates into CSVVGQVQNYGYTF. The rearrangement uses TRBV29-1 and TRBJ1-2; D gene ambiguous. Germline V gene data show CDR1 as SQVTM and CDR2 as ANQGSEA. CDR3 length equals 14 residues. The V gene lost 4 bases and the J gene lost 2 bases, with 14 bases spanning the gap.

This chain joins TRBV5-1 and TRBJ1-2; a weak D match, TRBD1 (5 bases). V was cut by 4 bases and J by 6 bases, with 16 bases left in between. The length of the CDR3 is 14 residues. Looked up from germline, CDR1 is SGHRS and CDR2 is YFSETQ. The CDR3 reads CASSLSRDYNGYTF. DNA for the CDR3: TGCGCCAGCAGCCTGTCCCGGGACTATAATGGCTACACCTTC.

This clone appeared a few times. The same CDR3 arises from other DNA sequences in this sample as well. The CDR3 protein is CASSLGPSGSYEQYF. The CDR3, as DNA: TGCGCCAGCAGCTTGGGGCCCAGCGGTTCCTACGAGCAGTACTTC. The V call is TRBV5-1, the J call TRBJ2-7; possible D gene TRBD2, 5 bases. The V and J ends lost 0 bases and 1 base respectively, with 11 bases between them. Germline assignment: CDR1 SGHRS and CDR2 YFSETQ. CDR3 length equals 15 residues.

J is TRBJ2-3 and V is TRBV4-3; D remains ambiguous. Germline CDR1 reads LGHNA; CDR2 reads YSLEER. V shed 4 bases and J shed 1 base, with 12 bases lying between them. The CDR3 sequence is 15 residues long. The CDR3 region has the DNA TGCGCCAGCAGCCGAGATGGGCCAGGCACAGATACGCAGTATTTT. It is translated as CASSRDGPGTDTQYF.

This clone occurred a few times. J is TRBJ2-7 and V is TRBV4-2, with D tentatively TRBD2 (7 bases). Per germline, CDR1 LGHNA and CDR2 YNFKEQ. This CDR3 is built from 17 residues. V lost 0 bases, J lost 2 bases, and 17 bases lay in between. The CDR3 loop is CASSQDFSGGHTYEQYF. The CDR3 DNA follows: TGTGCCAGCAGCCAAGATTTTTCGGGGGGACATACCTACGAGCAGTACTTC.

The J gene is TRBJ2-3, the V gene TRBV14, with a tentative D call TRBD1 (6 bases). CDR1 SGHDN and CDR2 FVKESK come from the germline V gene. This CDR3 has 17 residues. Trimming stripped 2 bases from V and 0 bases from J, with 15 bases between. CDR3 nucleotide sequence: TGTGCCAGCAGCCAACTTTATCAGGGGCCTAGCACAGATACGCAGTATTTT. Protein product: CASSQLYQGPSTDTQYF.

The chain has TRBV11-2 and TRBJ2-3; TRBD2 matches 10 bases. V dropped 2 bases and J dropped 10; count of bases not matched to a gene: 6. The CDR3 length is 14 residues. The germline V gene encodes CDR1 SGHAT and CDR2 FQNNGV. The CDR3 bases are TGTGCCAGCAGCTTACACCTAGCGGGAGCCTCGCAGTATTTT. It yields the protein CASSLHLAGASQYF. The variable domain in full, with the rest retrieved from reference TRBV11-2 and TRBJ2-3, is EAGVAQSPRYKIIEKRQSVAFWCNPISGHATLYWYQQILGQGPKLLIQFQNNGVVDDSQLPKDRFSAERLKGVDSTLKIQPAKLEDSAVYLCASSLHLAGASQYFGPGTRLTVL.

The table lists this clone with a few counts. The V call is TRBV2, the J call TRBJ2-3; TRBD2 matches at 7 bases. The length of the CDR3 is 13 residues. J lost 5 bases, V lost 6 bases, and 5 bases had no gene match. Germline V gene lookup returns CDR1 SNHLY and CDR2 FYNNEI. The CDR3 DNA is TGTGCCAGCAGGTCGGGGGGAGGAGATACGCAGTATTTT. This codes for CASRSGGGDTQYF.

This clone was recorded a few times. This CDR3 is CASSYLGRAQFNEQFF. The DNA of the CDR3 is TGTGCCAGCAGCTACCTAGGGAGGGCCCAGTTCAATGAGCAGTTCTTC. The chain carries TRBV7-6 and TRBJ2-1, with 7 bases identical to TRBD2. The CDR3 runs to 16 residues. Per the germline V gene, CDR1 is SGHVS and CDR2 is FNYEAQ. V dropped 4 bases and J dropped 6; count of bases not matched to a gene: 12.

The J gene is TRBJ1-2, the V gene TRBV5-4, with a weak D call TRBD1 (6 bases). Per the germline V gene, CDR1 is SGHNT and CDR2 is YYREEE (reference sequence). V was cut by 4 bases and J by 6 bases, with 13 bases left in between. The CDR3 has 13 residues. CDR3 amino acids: CASSVWTVDGYTF. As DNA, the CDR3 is TGTGCCAGCAGCGTCTGGACAGTGGATGGCTACACCTTC.

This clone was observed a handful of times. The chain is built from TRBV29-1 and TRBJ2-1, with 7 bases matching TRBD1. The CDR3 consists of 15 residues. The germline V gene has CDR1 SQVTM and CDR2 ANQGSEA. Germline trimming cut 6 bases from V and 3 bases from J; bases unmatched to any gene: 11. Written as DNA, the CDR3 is TGCAGCGTACCGACCCGGGACAGAAACTACAATGAGCAGTTCTTC. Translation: CSVPTRDRNYNEQFF.

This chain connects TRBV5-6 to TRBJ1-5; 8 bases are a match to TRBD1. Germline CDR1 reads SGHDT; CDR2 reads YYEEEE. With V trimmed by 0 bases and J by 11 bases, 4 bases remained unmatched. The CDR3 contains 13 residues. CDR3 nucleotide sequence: TGTGCCAGCAGCTTGGACAGGGGGAAGGCCCAGCATTTT. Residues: CASSLDRGKAQHF.

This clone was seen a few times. The CDR3 spells CASSPRTGELFF. The CDR3 nucleotides are TGTGCCAGCAGCCCACGGACCGGGGAGCTGTTTTTT. V gene TRBV7-2 combines with J gene TRBJ2-2; D is uncertain. The CDR3 is 12 residues long. CDR1 and CDR2 from the germline V gene are SGHTA and FQGNSA. V lost 5 bases and J lost 5, with 6 bases in between.

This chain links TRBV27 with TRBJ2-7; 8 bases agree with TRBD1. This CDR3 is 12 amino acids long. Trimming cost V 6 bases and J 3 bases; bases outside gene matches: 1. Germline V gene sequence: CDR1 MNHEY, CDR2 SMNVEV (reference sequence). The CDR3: CASRDRVYEQYF. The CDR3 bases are TGTGCCAGCAGGGACAGGGTCTACGAGCAGTACTTC.